Listed below are T cell receptor beta chains from one sample, sequenced in a study of PD-1 blockade in classical Hodgkin lymphoma. Assay: immunoSEQ multiplex PCR; the TCRdb copy retains only in-frame clones and omits some. The sample includes around 40,000 clones, 78% of them seen just once. The sample here was peripheral blood mononuclear cells (PBMCs), taken at baseline. All receptors derive from a human donor with classical Hodgkin lymphoma. Each CDR3 is given with its conserved first and last residue. A D gene is named only where the DNA matches it firmly. Clone size, where shown, is once, few, many, or a class for clones that have expanded.

v_call,j_call,clone_size,d_call,cdr3_aa,cdr3_nt
TRBV7-3,TRBJ2-2,-,-,CASSSPGGELFF,TGTGCCAGCAGCTCGCCGGGCGGGGAGCTGTTTTTT
TRBV27,TRBJ1-5,-,-,CASSPGAGQPQHF,TGTGCCAGCAGTCCCGGTGCAGGCCAGCCCCAGCATTTT
TRBV25-1,TRBJ2-5,-,TRBD2,CASSDLRLAGGQETQYF,TGTGCCAGCAGTGATCTCCGACTAGCGGGGGGCCAAGAGACCCAGTACTTC
TRBV7-3,TRBJ2-3,-,-,CASSLDVSGNTQYF,TGTGCCAGCAGCTTAGATGTCTCGGGGAATACGCAGTATTTT
TRBV10-3,TRBJ1-2,-,TRBD1,CAMWTGTGDNYGYTF,TGTGCCATGTGGACCGGGACAGGGGATAACTATGGCTACACCTTC
TRBV11-1,TRBJ2-1,-,-,CASSLDSSGNEQFF,TGTGCCAGCAGCCTCGACTCCTCTGGTAATGAGCAGTTCTTC
TRBV6-6,TRBJ2-7,-,-,CASSYSRLIYEQYF,TGTGCCAGCAGTTACTCGCGGCTGATCTACGAGCAGTACTTC
TRBV27,TRBJ2-5,-,-,CASSLGRQETQYF,TGTGCCAGCAGTTTAGGGCGGCAAGAGACCCAGTACTTC
TRBV7-2,TRBJ2-5,once,-,CASSPPGSTQETQYF,TGTGCCAGCAGTCCACCTGGGAGTACCCAAGAGACCCAGTACTTC
TRBV9,TRBJ2-3,once,-,CASSVDTDTQYF,TGTGCCAGCAGCGTAGACACAGATACGCAGTATTTT
TRBV2,TRBJ2-1,-,-,CASYRGAPGSEQFF,TGTGCCAGCTATCGGGGGGCACCTGGGAGTGAGCAGTTCTTC
TRBV30,TRBJ1-1,many,-,CAWERTHSREAFF,TGTGCCTGGGAAAGGACACACTCGAGGGAAGCTTTCTTT
TRBV10-3,TRBJ1-1,few,TRBD1,CAASTGGQNTEAFF,TGTGCCGCATCTACAGGGGGCCAGAACACTGAAGCTTTCTTT
TRBV4-2,TRBJ2-2,-,-,CASSQVPGGELFF,TGTGCCAGCAGCCAAGTGCCCGGCGGGGAGCTGTTTTTT
TRBV5-5,TRBJ1-2,few,-,CASSLTVRADYGYTF,TGTGCCAGCAGCTTGACTGTCAGGGCGGACTATGGCTACACCTTC
TRBV5-1,TRBJ2-1,once,TRBD2,CASSSGLAGGEQFF,TGCGCCAGCAGCTCCGGACTAGCGGGGGGGGAGCAGTTCTTC
TRBV6-6,TRBJ2-1,-,-,CASRLGGPAYNEQFF,TGTGCCAGCAGACTTGGGGGGCCCGCCTACAATGAGCAGTTCTTC
TRBV7-8,TRBJ1-2,-,TRBD1,CASSSGQEILKRPGYTF,TGTGCCAGCAGCTCGGGACAGGAAATACTCAAGAGGCCCGGCTACACCTTC
TRBV10-3,TRBJ2-7,-,TRBD1,CATTRQGDEQYF,TGTGCCACAACGCGGCAGGGGGACGAGCAGTACTTC
TRBV7-2,TRBJ1-6,-,TRBD1,CASSPWTGSSYNSPLHF,TGTGCCAGCAGCCCTTGGACAGGAAGCTCCTATAATTCACCCCTCCACTTT
TRBV10-3,TRBJ2-5,-,TRBD1,CAISRTGGRETQYF,TGTGCCATCAGTAGGACAGGGGGCAGGGAGACCCAGTACTTC
TRBV6-5,TRBJ2-7,-,-,CASRRYEQYF,TGTGCCAGCAGGCGCTACGAGCAGTACTTC
TRBV19,TRBJ1-2,-,-,CASSIGRTANYGYTF,TGTGCCAGTAGTATAGGAAGGACCGCTAACTATGGCTACACCTTC
TRBV10-3,TRBJ2-5,once,TRBD2,CAISDEGTSTQGGTQYF,TGTGCCATCAGTGATGAGGGGACTAGCACCCAGGGGGGGACCCAGTACTTC
TRBV11-2,TRBJ2-3,-,-,CASSVTRGSDTQYF,TGTGCCAGCAGCGTTACGCGGGGTTCAGATACGCAGTATTTT
TRBV11-2,TRBJ2-7,-,-,CASSLEAGNSYEQYF,TGTGCCAGCAGCTTAGAGGCAGGGAATAGCTACGAGCAGTACTTC
TRBV2,TRBJ2-1,-,-,CASSEGAGGQFF,TGTGCCAGCAGTGAAGGGGCGGGTGGGCAGTTCTTC
TRBV5-6,TRBJ2-2,-,TRBD1,CVSSFHRGPNTGELFF,TGTGTCAGCAGCTTCCACAGGGGCCCTAACACCGGGGAGCTGTTTTTT
TRBV4-3,TRBJ1-5,-,-,CASSQEVAGGGQPQHF,TGCGCCAGCAGCCAAGAAGTGGCGGGGGGCGGTCAGCCCCAGCATTTT
TRBV5-5,TRBJ2-1,-,TRBD2,CASSRQLAGVLEQFF,TGTGCCAGCAGCCGACAACTAGCGGGGGTTCTAGAGCAGTTCTTC
TRBV18,TRBJ2-7,-,-,CASSPGAAYEQYF,TGTGCCAGCTCACCAGGGGCAGCCTACGAGCAGTACTTC
TRBV5-4,TRBJ1-2,-,-,CASSSRDLRTTF,TGTGCCAGCAGCTCGCGGGACCTCCGAACCACCTTC
TRBV4-1,TRBJ2-3,-,TRBD2,CASSPGGRITQYF,TGCGCCAGCAGCCCGGGGGGGCGGATTACGCAGTATTTT
TRBV11-2,TRBJ1-5,-,-,CASSFDWNSNQPQHF,TGTGCCAGCAGCTTCGACTGGAATAGCAATCAGCCCCAGCATTTT
TRBV6-1,TRBJ2-1,-,-,CASSESFEDIEQFF,TGTGCCAGCAGTGAGTCGTTTGAGGACATTGAGCAGTTCTTC
TRBV27,TRBJ2-1,-,TRBD1,CASSFGQGIYGVSYNEQFF,TGTGCCAGCAGTTTCGGACAGGGTATCTATGGGGTTTCCTACAATGAGCAGTTCTTC
TRBV4-3,TRBJ1-5,-,-,CASSQDRRRRQPQHF,TGCGCCAGCAGCCAAGATCGAAGGAGAAGGCAGCCCCAGCATTTT
TRBV5-1,TRBJ2-3,-,-,CASSPNGQSTDTQYF,TGCGCCAGCAGCCCAAATGGACAGTCCACAGATACGCAGTATTTT
TRBV9,TRBJ2-7,-,-,CASSVGGESGYEQYF,TGTGCCAGCAGCGTAGGGGGGGAGTCCGGCTACGAGCAGTACTTC
TRBV4-3,TRBJ2-3,-,-,CASSHASAGELADTQYF,TGCGCCAGCAGCCACGCCTCGGCAGGGGAGTTGGCAGATACGCAGTATTTT
TRBV4-1,TRBJ2-5,-,-,CASSQVMGAERETQYF,TGCGCCAGCAGCCAAGTTATGGGGGCAGAGCGTGAGACCCAGTACTTC